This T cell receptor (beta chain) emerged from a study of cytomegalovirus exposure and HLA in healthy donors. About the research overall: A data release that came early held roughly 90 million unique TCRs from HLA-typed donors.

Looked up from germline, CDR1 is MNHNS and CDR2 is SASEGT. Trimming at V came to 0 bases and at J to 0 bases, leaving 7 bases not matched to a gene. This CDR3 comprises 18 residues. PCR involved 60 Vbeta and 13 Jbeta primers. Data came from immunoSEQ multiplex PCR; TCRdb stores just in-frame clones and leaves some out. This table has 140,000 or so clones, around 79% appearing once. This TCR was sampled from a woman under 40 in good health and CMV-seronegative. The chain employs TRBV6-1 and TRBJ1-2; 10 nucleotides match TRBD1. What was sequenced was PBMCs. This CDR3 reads CASSEAGTGARANYGYTF. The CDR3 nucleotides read TGTGCCAGCAGTGAAGCCGGGACAGGGGCCCGAGCTAACTATGGCTACACCTTC.